This T cell receptor beta chain stems from a study of blood T cells in healthy people across ages. Germline values: CDR1 MNHEY, CDR2 SMNVEV (reference sequence). CDR3 length: 14 amino acids. V gave up 5 bases and J gave up 2 bases; unmatched junction bases: 6. Only a few counts were recorded for this clonotype. Sample-barcoded 5' priming and a J-beta primer mix drove a second PCR of roughly 7 to 11 cycles. TCRdb reprocessed the 5' RACE reads with MiXCR, giving one entry per CDR3 protein. The sample consists of fewer than 700,000 distinct CDR3 sequences, 40% to 50% of them appearing once. The material sequenced was blood. The TCR originated in a man older than 75 in good health. This chain joins TRBV27 and TRBJ2-7; TRBD1 matches at 7 bases. The CDR3 sequence is CASSPQQGTYEQYF. The CDR3 nucleotides read TGTGCCAGCAGTCCTCAACAGGGGACCTACGAGCAGTACTTC.